The 28 T cell receptor beta chains below were found in one sample sequenced in a study of shared clonotypes between healthy human individuals. Naive CD8 cells lacked CD45RO and underwent positive selection for CCR7, leaving out terminally differentiated effector memory CD45RA+ cells. Measured with immunoSEQ multiplex PCR; TCRdb has only the in-frame clones, and not every one. The data show about 680,000 clones, about 91% seen once. Material for sequencing was naive CD8+ T cells sorted from blood. All receptors come from a young man in good health.

The chain combines TRBV29-1 with TRBJ2-2, with 8 bases that match TRBD2. Germline V gives CDR1 SQVTM, CDR2 ANQGSEA. With V trimmed by 0 bases and J by 3 bases, 0 bases remained unmatched. The CDR3 has 14 amino acids. The CDR3 DNA reads TGCAGCGTTGAAGACGGGAGGGACACCGGGGAGCTGTTTTTT. It is translated as CSVEDGRDTGELFF.

The chain joins TRBV6-4 to TRBJ2-1; TRBD1 matches 7 bases. There are 16 residues in the CDR3. With V trimmed by 3 bases and J by 3 bases, 8 bases remained unmatched. Germline-derived CDR1 and CDR2 are MRHNA and SNTAGT. For the CDR3, the DNA is TGTGCCAGCAGTGAACAACAGGGGTCCGTCTACAATGAGCAGTTCTTC. This codes for CASSEQQGSVYNEQFF.

The chain couples TRBV27 to TRBJ2-1, with TRBD2 matching 11 bases. The V gene end was trimmed by 5 bases and the J gene end by 4 bases; junction bases not matched to a gene: 7. This CDR3 has 16 residues. CDR1 and CDR2 (germline): MNHEY, SMNVEV (reference sequence). This CDR3 reads CASSGRRTSGYNEQFF. CDR3 DNA sequence: TGTGCCAGCAGTGGACGAAGGACTAGCGGGTACAATGAGCAGTTCTTC.

The V gene is TRBV4-3, the J gene TRBJ1-1; a possible D gene is TRBD1 (5 bases). Per the germline V gene, CDR1 is LGHNA and CDR2 is YSLEER. The CDR3 totals 15 residues. Trimming cost V 4 bases and J 0 bases, with 12 bases left between them. DNA for the CDR3: TGCGCCAGCAGCCCAAGGGACGGAATGAACACTGAAGCTTTCTTT. Its protein is CASSPRDGMNTEAFF.

Here the CDR3 reads CASSFGRGQFF. The CDR3 DNA reads TGTGCCAGCAGTTTTGGGCGGGGGCAGTTCTTC. The chain employs TRBV27 and TRBJ2-1; perhaps TRBD2 as D (6 bases). Germline values: CDR1 MNHEY, CDR2 SMNVEV (reference sequence). The CDR3 runs 11 residues. Trimming removed 3 bases at V and 12 bases at J, with 9 bases between.

This sequence joins TRBV28 and TRBJ2-6; the D gene could be TRBD1 or TRBD2 (5 bases each). Germline assignment: CDR1 MDHEN and CDR2 SYDVKM. Trimming took 8 bases from V and 4 from J, leaving 15 bases between them. CDR3 length equals 15 residues. CDR3 in DNA: TGTGCCAGCCGGGACGTAGGTAGGGGGGCCAACGTCCTGACTTTC. As protein: CASRDVGRGANVLTF.

CDR3 DNA: TGCGCCAGCAGCCAAAAAACAGGGCAAGAGACCCAGTACTTC. Translating gives CASSQKTGQETQYF. The chain has TRBV4-1 and TRBJ2-5, with a tentative D call TRBD1 (6 bases). Trimming stripped 2 bases from V and 2 bases from J, with 9 bases between. The CDR3 length is 14 residues. Germline CDR1 and CDR2: MGHRA and YSYEKL.

The genes are TRBV4-3 and TRBJ2-1; D gene ambiguous. The germline V and J ends were trimmed by 4 bases and 3 bases, with 10 bases remaining between them. The CDR3 extends over 14 amino acids. Looked up from germline, CDR1 is LGHNA and CDR2 is YSLEER. This CDR3 is CASSLTHFYNEQFF. CDR3 sequence (DNA): TGCGCCAGCAGCCTTACGCATTTCTACAATGAGCAGTTCTTC.

The chain has TRBV6-1 and TRBJ1-4; D is possibly TRBD1 (5 bases). Trimming pared 1 base from V and 8 bases from J, leaving 14 bases between. The CDR3 consists of 15 residues. Per germline, CDR1 MNHNS and CDR2 SASEGT. The CDR3 DNA sequence: TGTGCCAGCAGTGAAGAGGAGGGGCTAGGAGAAAAACTGTTTTTT. Translation gives CASSEEEGLGEKLFF.

The rearrangement uses TRBV6-1 and TRBJ2-7, with D uncertain. V was shortened by 2 bases and J by 4 bases, with 15 bases between the two germline ends. The germline CDR1 and CDR2 sequences are MNHNS and SASEGT. This CDR3 has 15 amino acids. The CDR3 is CASSEFSSYTYEQYF. CDR3 coding DNA: TGTGCCAGCAGTGAATTTTCTAGTTATACTTACGAGCAGTACTTC.

The rearrangement uses TRBV7-8 and TRBJ2-1; the D is unclear. In germline, CDR1 is SGHVS, CDR2 FQNEAQ. This CDR3 has 14 residues. Trimming shortened V by 9 bases and J by 6 bases, and 18 bases separated the two germline ends. The CDR3 here is CASSDEGSVNEQFF. The CDR3 DNA sequence: TGTGCCAGTTCGGACGAAGGATCCGTCAATGAGCAGTTCTTC.

This clone occurred once. The rearrangement uses TRBV27 and TRBJ1-4, with 10 bases fitting TRBD1. With 3 bases clipped from V and 7 bases from J, the junction kept 11 bases outside the gene matches. The germline CDR1 and CDR2 sequences are MNHEY and SMNVEV (reference sequence). This CDR3 region has 17 residues. In DNA form, the CDR3 reads TGTGCCAGCAGTTTGGGCGTTGGGACAGGGGAAGGTGAAAAACTGTTTTTT. Amino acids: CASSLGVGTGEGEKLFF.

This chain connects TRBV7-9 to TRBJ2-1, with 14 bases matching TRBD2. The germline V gene has CDR1 SEHNR and CDR2 FQNEAQ (reference sequence). V was pared by 5 bases and J by 4 bases, with 7 bases of the junction left unmatched. The CDR3 runs 17 residues. CDR3 residues: CASSHLRTSGRYNEQFF. DNA of the CDR3: TGTGCCAGCAGCCATCTCCGGACTAGCGGGAGGTACAATGAGCAGTTCTTC.

The genes are TRBV4-3 and TRBJ1-1, with a tentative D call TRBD1 (6 bases). Looked up from germline, CDR1 is LGHNA and CDR2 is YSLEER. V lost 0 bases to trimming and J lost 4 bases, with 12 bases between them. CDR3 size: 15 residues. The CDR3 is CASSQEETGGTEAFF. The CDR3 DNA reads as TGCGCCAGCAGCCAAGAGGAGACAGGCGGCACTGAAGCTTTCTTT.

This clone was seen a few times. The chain uses TRBV4-2 and TRBJ1-5; D possibly corresponds to TRBD1 (5 bases). The germline V and J ends were trimmed by 3 bases and 4 bases, with 7 bases remaining between them. Germline lookup yields CDR1 LGHNA and CDR2 YNFKEQ. CDR3 length: 13 residues. This CDR3 reads CASSQTDNQPQHF. CDR3 sequence (DNA): TGTGCCAGCAGCCAGACAGATAATCAGCCCCAGCATTTT.

The V call is TRBV28, the J call TRBJ2-1, with TRBD1 matching 9 bases. V lost 3 bases to trimming and J lost 5 bases; unmatched junction nucleotides: 11. CDR3 length: 17 amino acids. The germline V gene encodes CDR1 MDHEN and CDR2 SYDVKM. DNA for the CDR3: TGTGCCAGCAGTTTTCTCGGACAGGGGACACCTAACAATGAGCAGTTCTTC. This encodes CASSFLGQGTPNNEQFF.

The rearrangement uses TRBV5-1 and TRBJ2-2, with D possibly TRBD2 on 6 matching bases. The CDR3 has 17 amino acids. CDR1 and CDR2 from the germline V gene are SGHRS and YFSETQ. V was trimmed by 1 base and J by 0 bases, leaving 13 bases between them. The CDR3 DNA reads as TGCGCCAGCAGCTTGCTAAACGGGAGAGCGAACACCGGGGAGCTGTTTTTT. It translates to CASSLLNGRANTGELFF.

This sequence joins TRBV4-1 and TRBJ2-2, with a tentative D call TRBD2 (6 bases). Trimming shortened V by 2 bases and J by 11 bases, and 9 bases separated the two germline ends. CDR1 and CDR2 from the germline V gene are MGHRA and YSYEKL. The CDR3 has 12 residues. CDR3 sequence: CASSQSGAELFF. The CDR3 DNA reads as TGCGCCAGCAGCCAATCGGGAGCCGAGCTGTTTTTT.

This sequence joins TRBV6-6 and TRBJ1-3, with 9 nucleotides matching TRBD1. Germline-derived CDR1 and CDR2 are MNHNY and SVGAGI (reference sequence). This CDR3 comprises 14 residues. J lost 7 bases, V lost 8 bases, and 9 bases had no gene match. The CDR3 loop reads CASAQGASRNTIYF. CDR3 nucleotide sequence: TGTGCCAGCGCACAGGGGGCATCGCGGAACACCATATATTTT.

This sequence joins TRBV11-2 and TRBJ2-1, with a tentative D call TRBD2 (6 bases). The V gene's germline CDR1 is SGHAT and CDR2 FQNNGV. This CDR3 has 13 residues. V was trimmed by 9 bases and J by 7 bases, leaving 16 bases between them. CDR3 in DNA: TGTGCCAGTCATAACCTCGGGGGAAATGAGCAGTTCTTC. Protein product: CASHNLGGNEQFF.

The J gene is TRBJ2-2, the V gene TRBV9, with 7 nucleotides matching TRBD1. The length of the CDR3 is 17 residues. Trimming took 3 bases from V and 3 from J; bases not matched to a gene: 11. The germline V gene has CDR1 SGDLS and CDR2 YYNGEE. CDR3 in amino acids: CASSARRQGPDTGELFF. CDR3 nucleotides: TGTGCCAGCAGCGCCCGACGACAGGGACCAGACACCGGGGAGCTGTTTTTT.

This clone has a single count. The chain joins TRBV18 to TRBJ2-7; 10 nucleotides line up with TRBD2. CDR1 and CDR2 (germline): KGHSH, LQKENI. There are 14 residues in the CDR3. J was trimmed by 6 bases and V by 5 bases; bases with no gene match: 7. CDR3 amino acids: CASSDLAGVSEQYF. The CDR3 DNA follows: TGTGCCAGCTCAGATCTAGCGGGAGTATCCGAGCAGTACTTC.

The V call is TRBV4-1, the J call TRBJ1-3, with 8 bases aligning to TRBD1. Germline CDR1 is MGHRA and CDR2 is YSYEKL. The CDR3 extends over 21 amino acids. Unmatched junction bases numbered 18, after V lost 2 bases and J lost 0 bases. The CDR3 sequence: CASSQPWGRRGPISSGNTIYF. CDR3 nucleotides: TGCGCCAGCAGCCAACCTTGGGGGCGCAGGGGGCCAATAAGCTCTGGAAACACCATATATTTT.

V usage is TRBV28 and J usage is TRBJ2-7; perhaps D is TRBD1 or TRBD2 (5 bases each). V was cut by 5 bases and J by 9 bases, with 20 bases left in between. Germline V gene lookup returns CDR1 MDHEN and CDR2 SYDVKM. This CDR3 has 14 residues. In DNA, the CDR3 is TGTGCCAGCAGTCCAATACGGCAGGGAGTCGTGCAGTACTTC. Translating it yields CASSPIRQGVVQYF.

The rearrangement joins TRBV27 to TRBJ1-2, with a tentative D call TRBD1 (6 bases). The CDR3 runs 17 residues. Trimming cost V 5 bases and J 2 bases, with 21 bases left between them. From germline, CDR1 is MNHEY and CDR2 SMNVEV (reference sequence). The CDR3 region is CASSGRDTNPLNYGYTF. CDR3 sequence (DNA): TGTGCCAGCAGTGGCCGGGACACCAACCCTTTGAACTATGGCTACACCTTC.

The rearrangement uses TRBV4-3 and TRBJ2-5; 11 bases fit TRBD2. Germline V gene sequence: CDR1 LGHNA, CDR2 YSLEER. The CDR3 sequence is 15 residues long. V was pared by 5 bases and J by 4 bases, with 6 bases of the junction left unmatched. The CDR3 DNA reads TGCGCCAGCAGCTCGACTAGCGGGATAGGAGAGACCCAGTACTTC. Residues: CASSSTSGIGETQYF.

J is TRBJ1-1 and V is TRBV28; D possibly corresponds to TRBD1 (5 bases). With 5 bases removed from V and 2 bases from J, the gap between germline ends came to 21 bases. The CDR3 loop spans 17 amino acids. Germline V gene sequence: CDR1 MDHEN, CDR2 SYDVKM. The CDR3 loop reads CASSPVPQAQGNTEAFF. The DNA of the CDR3 is TGTGCCAGCAGTCCCGTTCCCCAAGCGCAGGGCAACACTGAAGCTTTCTTT.

The rearrangement uses TRBV5-4 and TRBJ2-7; D gene ambiguous. The germline V and J ends were trimmed by 2 bases and 5 bases, with 8 bases remaining between them. This CDR3 is 12 amino acids long. Germline V gene sequence: CDR1 SGHNT, CDR2 YYREEE (reference sequence). CDR3 sequence reads: CASSFGPNEQYF. In DNA, the CDR3 is TGTGCCAGCAGCTTTGGACCGAACGAGCAGTACTTC.